This T cell receptor beta chain was captured in a study of response to subunit inactivated influenza vaccine. Overall study results and limits: Each seasonal influenza vaccination, the authors suggested, recruits few new T cells.

Using its own MiXCR run on the RT-PCR reads, TCRdb lists one record per CDR3 protein. This table has 750,000 to 850,000 distinct CDR3 sequences, roughly 20% appearing once. In the case of this clonotype: Its antigen remains unidentified.

Trimming took 2 bases from V and 3 from J; bases not matched to a gene: 5. The CDR3 contains 15 residues. CDR1 and CDR2 (germline): MNHEY, SVGEGT. The sample in question was PBMCs from blood, obtained around 5 days after vaccination. This TCR was recovered from a man aged 45-65 years who received an inactivated influenza vaccine. The genes are TRBV6-2 or TRBV6-3 and TRBJ1-1; TRBD1 aligns across 8 bases. The DNA for the CDR3 is TGTGCCAGCAGTTACAGAGGACAGGGCTACACTGAAGCTTTCTTT. Protein: CASSYRGQGYTEAFF.